A selection of T cell receptor beta chains follows, all from one sample in a study of shared clonotypes between healthy human individuals. The table came from immunoSEQ multiplex PCR; TCRdb's copy has only in-frame clones and leaves some out. The table includes some 1,900,000 clones, about 95% detected once. Sequencing was carried out using naive CD8+ T cells sorted from blood. The origin of the receptors is a man aged 18 to 35 in good health. The CDR3 runs from the conserved cysteine through the conserved F or W. The D gene is left open where the match is weak.

D gene,V gene,CDR3 protein
TRBD1,TRBV7-9,CASSGWGTGGYEQYF
-,TRBV29-1,CSVEWVAEGFPGELFF
-,TRBV5-6,CASSLHRVYEQYF
TRBD1,TRBV28,CASSARGIYYEQYF
TRBD1,TRBV27,CASTWTGSYEQYF
-,TRBV27,CASSLLRSRSSYNSPLHF
-,TRBV30,CAWSVFGSREQFF
-,TRBV27,CASSHVVFGDEQYF
-,TRBV10-3,CAISDRDKNTEAFF
TRBD1,TRBV10-3,CAISEAGQGSPYEQYF
TRBD2,TRBV27,CASSFSSGGVYEQFF
TRBD2,TRBV11-2,CASSFFSGMYNEQFF
TRBD1,TRBV6-5,CASSYGTGVPETQYF
TRBD1,TRBV19,CASSFSAGQEGGFFTEAFF
TRBD1,TRBV19,CASSPGTGEGIWADTQYF
TRBD2,TRBV7-9,CASSTSSGGAYEQYF
-,TRBV27,CASSRAKGVLSEAFF
-,TRBV4-1,CASSQVSGPDEQYF
-,TRBV9,CASSVGSGPETQYF
-,TRBV11-3,CASSSSGTPYEQYF
-,TRBV13,CASSLQRALISGANVLTF
TRBD2,TRBV6-5,CASSYSASGVQETQYF
-,TRBV9,CASSVVAINSPLHF